A single sample gave rise to the 13 T cell receptor beta chains below, sequenced in a study of blood T cell repertoires in COVID-19. Sequencing used immunoSEQ multiplex PCR; TCRdb keeps in-frame clones, though not all of them. The repertoire consists of about 43,000 clones, with approximately 80% occurring once and the leading ten covering more than 20%. The specimen sequenced was peripheral blood. The receptor set was obtained from a woman in her sixties or seventies with acute or convalescent COVID-19.

V is TRBV14 and J is TRBJ1-1; unclear D gene. V was shortened by 1 base and J by 5 bases, with 14 bases between the two germline ends. Per the germline V gene, CDR1 is SGHDN and CDR2 is FVKESK. There are 15 residues in the CDR3. The CDR3 protein is CASSQARGTGTEAFF. CDR3 sequence (DNA): TGTGCCAGCAGCCAAGCCCGAGGAACGGGGACTGAAGCTTTCTTT.

J is TRBJ2-6 and V is TRBV7-8, with TRBD2 identical over 9 bases. In germline, CDR1 is SGHVS, CDR2 FQNEAQ. The CDR3 covers 15 residues. J gave up 13 bases and V 1 base, and 8 bases lay outside the gene matches. CDR3 amino acids: CASSLGWRGGEVLTF. CDR3 coding DNA: TGTGCCAGCAGCTTAGGTTGGCGGGGGGGCGAGGTCCTGACTTTC.

The CDR3 protein is CASSFGIGGGSTEAFF. Written as DNA, the CDR3 is TGCGCCAGCAGCTTTGGTATTGGGGGAGGAAGCACTGAAGCTTTCTTT. The V and J genes are TRBV5-1 and TRBJ1-1; D is possibly TRBD1 (5 bases). Germline V gene lookup returns CDR1 SGHRS and CDR2 YFSETQ. CDR3 length: 16 amino acids. Trimming took 2 bases from V and 4 from J, leaving 18 bases between them.

The chain is built from TRBV4-2 and TRBJ1-3, with a tentative D call TRBD1 (6 bases). With 5 bases removed from V and 3 bases from J, the gap between germline ends came to 17 bases. The CDR3 is made up of 16 amino acids. The germline gives CDR1 LGHNA, CDR2 YNFKEQ. CDR3 sequence: CASSNERGARGNTIYF. The CDR3 nucleotides read TGTGCCAGCAGCAACGAGCGGGGGGCGCGTGGAAACACCATATATTTT.

The chain is built from TRBV21-1 and TRBJ2-3; TRBD2, the table's D call, lacks a check against the DNA. TRBV21-1 is flagged as a pseudogene. CDR3 length: 15 residues. DNA for the CDR3: TGTGCCAGCAGCAAAGGACTAGCGGGGTCAGATACGCAGTATTTT. Its translation: CASSKGLAGSDTQYF.

This chain connects TRBV5-1 to TRBJ1-1; tentatively, D is TRBD1 (5 bases). This CDR3 has 14 residues. In germline, CDR1 is SGHRS, CDR2 YFSETQ. Trimming removed 7 bases from V and 0 bases from J, with 13 bases in between. The CDR3 spells CASFPDMMNTEAFF. CDR3 in DNA: TGCGCCAGCTTTCCGGACATGATGAACACTGAAGCTTTCTTT.

This clone was counted once. The chain couples TRBV11-1 to TRBJ1-1; D is unresolved. Per the germline V gene, CDR1 is SGHAT and CDR2 is FQDESV (reference sequence). CDR3 length: 14 amino acids. With 7 bases removed from V and 3 bases from J, the gap between germline ends came to 15 bases. CDR3 region: CASKLGRSDTEAFF. DNA of the CDR3: TGTGCCAGCAAACTAGGGAGGAGCGACACTGAAGCTTTCTTT.

This clone showed up just a few times. This chain connects TRBV21-1 to TRBJ1-1. TRBV21-1 represents a pseudogene. The length of the CDR3 is 20 residues. For the CDR3, the DNA is TGTGCCAGCAGCAAAAGTCGGAGGGTTAAGCGGGTCAGGGTAGGACCTGAAGCTTTCTTT. It yields the protein CASSKSRRVKRVRVGPEAFF.

This sequence joins TRBV15 and TRBJ2-3; TRBD2 matches 9 bases. The CDR3 loop spans 14 amino acids. V lost 4 bases to trimming and J lost 4 bases; unmatched junction nucleotides: 3. Germline lookup yields CDR1 LNHNV and CDR2 YYDKDF (reference sequence). CDR3 region: CATSNSGGADTQYF. The CDR3 DNA follows: TGTGCCACCAGCAATAGCGGGGGAGCAGATACGCAGTATTTT.

V gene TRBV4-1 combines with J gene TRBJ1-2, with D perhaps TRBD1 (6 bases). The length of the CDR3 is 15 residues. The V gene's germline CDR1 is MGHRA and CDR2 YSYEKL. The V end was cut by 2 bases, the J end by 4 bases, with 14 bases between. The CDR3 sequence is CASSQIPGDFYGYTF. The CDR3, as DNA: TGCGCCAGCAGCCAAATACCAGGGGATTTCTATGGCTACACCTTC.

This rearrangement joins TRBV19 to TRBJ1-5, with 9 positions matching TRBD1. Germline CDR1 reads LNHDA; CDR2 reads SQIVND (reference sequence). This CDR3 has 16 residues. The J segment lost 5 bases and the V segment lost 7 bases, leaving 12 bases of the junction unmatched. The CDR3 sequence: CASTPTGGTGYQPQHF. The CDR3 nucleotides read TGTGCCAGTACCCCAACAGGGGGCACAGGGTATCAGCCCCAGCATTTT.

The genes are TRBV2 and TRBJ1-4; a weak D match, TRBD1 (6 bases). From germline, CDR1 is SNHLY and CDR2 FYNNEI. This CDR3 is 15 amino acids long. Between the trimmed V and J ends, which lost 8 bases and 8 bases, there was a span of 21 bases. CDR3 sequence reads: CASDLTGGGNEKLFF. DNA for the CDR3: TGTGCCAGCGACCTGACGGGAGGGGGTAACGAAAAACTGTTTTTT.

The V and J genes are TRBV27 and TRBJ1-6; TRBD1 might be the D (5 bases). The germline CDR1 and CDR2 sequences are MNHEY and SMNVEV (reference sequence). The ends were cut back, 6 bases at V and 10 bases at J, with 10 bases in the middle. The CDR3 extends over 12 amino acids. The CDR3 protein is CASSSAGSPLHF. CDR3 DNA sequence: TGTGCCAGCAGCTCCGCAGGGTCACCCCTCCACTTT.